Following are 7 T cell receptor beta chains from one sample sequenced in a study of T cell responses to AZD1222 COVID-19 vaccine. Assay used: immunoSEQ multiplex PCR; TCRdb lists only in-frame clones, some missing. The sample carries around 95,000 clones, about 87% recorded once. The sequences come from peripheral blood, collected on day 0 of AZD1222 vaccination. The receptors stem from an adult in good health.

The CDR3 protein is CASTVRDNSPLHF. The CDR3 DNA reads as TGTGCCAGCACAGTACGGGATAATTCACCCCTCCACTTT. The rearrangement uses TRBV2 and TRBJ1-6; D gene unclear. The CDR3 extends over 13 amino acids. Germline V gives CDR1 SNHLY, CDR2 FYNNEI. V shed 7 bases and J shed 5 bases, with 9 bases lying between them.

V and J are TRBV21-1 and TRBJ2-3. TRBV21-1 is described as a pseudogene. The CDR3 contains 16 residues. CDR3 in DNA: TGTGCCAGCAGCAAAGTTATGGGGGACGTGGCGGATACGCAGTATTTT. This sequence encodes CASSKVMGDVADTQYF.

This rearrangement joins TRBV7-6 to TRBJ2-3; tentative D call: TRBD2 (7 bases). The V gene lost 5 bases and the J gene lost 0 bases, with 15 bases spanning the gap. Germline V gene data show CDR1 as SGHVS and CDR2 as FNYEAQ. The CDR3 is made up of 16 amino acids. CDR3 nucleotides: TGTGCCAGCAGCGTAGTGGCGGGGGCCAGCACAGATACGCAGTATTTT. This sequence encodes CASSVVAGASTDTQYF.

The chain is built from TRBV6-4 and TRBJ1-2; TRBD1 agrees at 8 bases. The CDR3 runs 15 residues. The ends lost 6 bases at V and 4 bases at J; junction bases unmatched: 10. Germline loops: CDR1 MRHNA, CDR2 SNTAGT. Written as DNA, the CDR3 is TGTGCCAGCAGGGGACAGGTGGAAACTTTCTATGGCTACACCTTC. It encodes CASRGQVETFYGYTF.

This chain links TRBV20-1 with TRBJ2-1; D is unclear. This CDR3 region has 13 residues. The germline V and J ends were trimmed by 3 bases and 0 bases, with 6 bases remaining between them. Germline V lookup: CDR1 DFQATT, CDR2 SNEGSKA (reference sequence). CDR3 sequence reads: CSASLSSYNEQFF. Written as DNA, the CDR3 is TGCAGTGCTAGTCTTAGCTCCTACAATGAGCAGTTCTTC.

The chain carries TRBV27 and TRBJ2-5, with TRBD1 identical over 8 bases. Germline V CDR1 and CDR2: MNHEY, SMNVEV (reference sequence). The J segment lost 5 bases and the V segment lost 8 bases, leaving 13 bases of the junction unmatched. This CDR3 comprises 15 residues. The CDR3 DNA sequence: TGTGCCAGCTCCCCGAGGGACAGGCGCGCTGAGACCCAGTACTTC. Translating it yields CASSPRDRRAETQYF.

The rearrangement links TRBV19 to TRBJ1-5, with 9 bases fitting TRBD1. The CDR3 consists of 16 residues. Germline CDR1 reads LNHDA; CDR2 reads SQIVND (reference sequence). J gave up 6 bases and V 4 bases, and 10 bases lay outside the gene matches. This CDR3 reads CASSNLPGQGFQPQHF. The CDR3 DNA reads TGTGCCAGTAGTAACCTACCGGGACAGGGTTTTCAGCCCCAGCATTTT.